Listed here is a single TCR beta chain. The data were obtained in a study of OX40 agonist ivuxolimab in advanced cancers. Here immunoSEQ multiplex PCR was the method, and the copy in TCRdb shows in-frame clones only, minus some. In the table there are about 35,000 clones, more than 75% of which are singletons. In germline, CDR1 is MGHRA, CDR2 YSYEKL. There are 14 residues in the CDR3. The germline V and J ends were trimmed by 4 bases and 5 bases, with 14 bases remaining between them. Sequencing used CD4+ or CD8+ T cells sorted from blood, obtained in a trial of the OX40 agonist ivuxolimab. This clonotype was obtained from an adult with an advanced solid tumor such as melanoma, head and neck, liver or kidney cancer. V usage is TRBV4-1 and J usage is TRBJ1-1, with D possibly TRBD1 on 6 matching bases. CDR3 loop: CASSRGGPRTEAFF. CDR3 DNA: TGCGCCAGCAGCCGGGGGGGCCCTAGGACTGAAGCTTTCTTT.